These T cell receptor beta chains were read from a single sample in a study of human T cells and chemical hapten exposure. TCRdb re-derived calls from the RACE reads in MiXCR, one entry per CDR3 protein. Of about 73,000 distinct CDR3 sequences listed, 8.5% are singletons. Sequencing used whole blood, obtained in connection with sensitization to the hapten diphenylcyclopropenone (DPC). These receptors came from a woman in her fifties or sixties with alopecia areata. Some clones in this sample may be carry-over from other donors' samples. Each CDR3 is given with its conserved first and last residue. The D gene is left open where the match is weak. Part of the rows lack a size; the others show once, few, many or a class for expanded clones.

CDR3nt	CDR3aa	v_gene	j_gene	abundance	d_gene
TGTGCCAGCAGTTTAGCGCGCACAGATACGCAGTATTTT	CASSLARTDTQYF	TRBV12-3/TRBV12-4	TRBJ2-3	few	-
TGCAGTGCTGAGGAACAGGGGTGGACAGATACGCAGTATTTT	CSAEEQGWTDTQYF	TRBV20-1	TRBJ2-3	-	TRBD1
TGTGCCAGCAGTTCGTGGACTAGCGGTAGGGCCGGGGAGCTGTTTTTT	CASSSWTSGRAGELFF	TRBV27	TRBJ2-2	few	TRBD2
TGCAGTGCTAGTACGCAAAACTATGGCTACACCTTC	CSASTQNYGYTF	TRBV20-1	TRBJ1-2	few	-
TGCAGTGCTAGAGAAGTCGAGACCCAGTACTTC	CSAREVETQYF	TRBV20-1	TRBJ2-5	many	-
TGCAGTGGTCGAAGCGGCTCCTACAATGAGCAGTTCTTC	CSGRSGSYNEQFF	TRBV20-1	TRBJ2-1	-	-
TGCAGTGCTAGAGGTGGACCGGGAGAGAACTATGGCTACACCTTC	CSARGGPGENYGYTF	TRBV20-1	TRBJ1-2	many	-
TGTGCCAGCTCTAAATTGGGGGCAGGGACTGGCTACACCTTC	CASSKLGAGTGYTF	TRBV25-1	TRBJ1-2	-	-
TGTGCCAGCAGCACCCAAAGCCCTGGAAACACCATATATTTT	CASSTQSPGNTIYF	TRBV3-1	TRBJ1-3	few	-
TGCAGCGCACGGACTAGCAGCCCTTTCGGGGAGCTGTTTTTT	CSARTSSPFGELFF	TRBV29-1	TRBJ2-2	-	TRBD2
TGTGCCAGCAGTAAGAGGCCCACTGGGGCCAACGTCCTGACTTTC	CASSKRPTGANVLTF	TRBV28	TRBJ2-6	many	-
TGTGCCAGCAGTTCCGGTGGGACAGAAAACAATGAGCAGTTCTTC	CASSSGGTENNEQFF	TRBV6-5	TRBJ2-1	-	TRBD1
TGTGCCAGCAGTCCCTGGACTACATACAATGAGCAGTTCTTC	CASSPWTTYNEQFF	TRBV28	TRBJ2-1	-	-
TGTGCCACCCAACCGGGACAGTCCAATGAAAAACTGTTTTTT	CATQPGQSNEKLFF	TRBV6-6	TRBJ1-4	few	TRBD1
TGCAGCGTGATCGGGGATAACAATGAGCAGTTCTTC	CSVIGDNNEQFF	TRBV29-1	TRBJ2-1	-	-
TGTGCCAGCAGCCGCCCGGGGCGGCAGCCCCAGCATTTT	CASSRPGRQPQHF	TRBV3-1	TRBJ1-5	-	-
TGCAGCGTTGCGAGGGGTAGCAATCAGCCCCAGCATTTT	CSVARGSNQPQHF	TRBV29-1	TRBJ1-5	many	-
TGTGCCAGCAGCTTAGCGCCAGCGGGAGGGGGTTACGAGCAGTACTTC	CASSLAPAGGGYEQYF	TRBV7-2	TRBJ2-7	many	TRBD2
TGTGCCAGCAGTCCCCCGACGGATAGCAATCAGCCCCAGCATTTT	CASSPPTDSNQPQHF	TRBV12-3/TRBV12-4	TRBJ1-5	many	-
TGCAGTGCTAGAAAGGCCGGAACGGGGAAGAACACTGAAGCTTTCTTT	CSARKAGTGKNTEAFF	TRBV20-1	TRBJ1-1	many	-
TGCGCCAGCAGCTTGGAGTCGGGGGACACTGAAGCTTTCTTT	CASSLESGDTEAFF	TRBV5-1	TRBJ1-1	-	-
TGTGCCAGCAGTCCCCGGCGGGGGACCAACCAAGAGACCCAGTACTTC	CASSPRRGTNQETQYF	TRBV3-1	TRBJ2-5	-	TRBD2
TGTGCCAGCACCCCGAGCAGCGGGAGCCCATACGAGCAGTACTTC	CASTPSSGSPYEQYF	TRBV12-3/TRBV12-4	TRBJ2-7	-	TRBD2
TGTGCCAGTAGTATACGGGACAGCCCTAGCAATCAGCCCCAGCATTTT	CASSIRDSPSNQPQHF	TRBV19	TRBJ1-5	many	TRBD1
TGTGCCAGCAGCCCTAGGGTCGACCTGAACACCGGGGAGCTGTTTTTT	CASSPRVDLNTGELFF	TRBV11-2	TRBJ2-2	few	-
TGTGCCATCAGTGATTTAGTGGACGGGGCCAACGTCCTGACTTTC	CAISDLVDGANVLTF	TRBV10-3	TRBJ2-6	many	-
TGTGCCAGCGTGCCTTCCACAGATACGCAGTATTTT	CASVPSTDTQYF	TRBV2	TRBJ2-3	many	-
TGCGCCAGCAGCTTGGCCCGGGCAGGAGCTGAAGCTTTCTTT	CASSLARAGAEAFF	TRBV5-1	TRBJ1-1	many	-
TGTGCCAGCAGCCAAGGAAATACCGGGGAGCTGTTTTTT	CASSQGNTGELFF	TRBV3-1	TRBJ2-2	many	-
TGTGCCAGCAGTGAAGGGACAGGGGAGGGAGAGCAGTACTTC	CASSEGTGEGEQYF	TRBV2	TRBJ2-7	few	TRBD1
TGTGCCAGCAGAACGGGGACAGAGAGCAATCAGCCCCAGCATTTT	CASRTGTESNQPQHF	TRBV6-5	TRBJ1-5	-	TRBD1
TGTGCCAGCAGTGAAGGGGTATCTAATTCACCCCTCCACTTT	CASSEGVSNSPLHF	TRBV2	TRBJ1-6	-	-
TGTGCCAGCAGTTACGGGAGGGGTTCCCTGGGTACTGAAGCTTTCTTT	CASSYGRGSLGTEAFF	TRBV6-5	TRBJ1-1	many	-
TGTGCCTGGAGTGTCAGAGGGGCTGGAAGTGGCTACACCTTC	CAWSVRGAGSGYTF	TRBV30	TRBJ1-2	-	-
TGCAGTGCTAGAGATCCAGCGGCCAATGAGCAGTTCTTC	CSARDPAANEQFF	TRBV20-1	TRBJ2-1	many	-
TGCGCCAGCAGCCTAGGACAGGGACCCTACAATGAGCAGTTCTTC	CASSLGQGPYNEQFF	TRBV5-1	TRBJ2-1	-	TRBD1
TGTGCCAGCAGTTTGACGGCGAATGAAGCTTTCTTT	CASSLTANEAFF	TRBV28	TRBJ1-1	many	-
TGTGCCAGCAGCGTAGATCCTAAGCAAGAAAAACTGTTTTTT	CASSVDPKQEKLFF	TRBV9	TRBJ1-4	many	-
TGTGCCAGCAGTCTCCGGGACAGGGGGTACGGCACTGAAGCTTTCTTT	CASSLRDRGYGTEAFF	TRBV27	TRBJ1-1	few	TRBD1
TGTGCCAGCAGCCAGGGACTAGAATGGGACGAGCAGTACTTC	CASSQGLEWDEQYF	TRBV12-3/TRBV12-4	TRBJ2-7	-	TRBD2
TGTGCCAGCAGCTATGGGACTGCCACCGAGCAGTACTTC	CASSYGTATEQYF	TRBV2	TRBJ2-7	few	-
TGCAGTGTTTACTCCGACAGGGGCAATCAGCCCCAGCATTTT	CSVYSDRGNQPQHF	TRBV20-1	TRBJ1-5	many	TRBD1
TGCGCCAGCAGCTTGGACGGTTCCAATCAGCCCCAGCATTTT	CASSLDGSNQPQHF	TRBV5-1	TRBJ1-5	many	-
TGCGCCAGCAGCCGGACAGTTAATGAAAAACTGTTTTTT	CASSRTVNEKLFF	TRBV4-1	TRBJ1-4	many	-
TGCAGCGGACCTCGTAGAAGCACAGATACGCAGTATTTT	CSGPRRSTDTQYF	TRBV20-1	TRBJ2-3	many	-
TGTGCCAGCAGTCTACGGGGAGGCCCCCCAGATACGCAGTATTTT	CASSLRGGPPDTQYF	TRBV11-2	TRBJ2-3	many	-
TGTGCCAGCAGTGCCCGGACAGGGGCGGCACACGAGCAGTACTTC	CASSARTGAAHEQYF	TRBV27	TRBJ2-7	-	TRBD1
TGTGCCTCCGAAGGCGGTTCACAAGATACGCAGTATTTT	CASEGGSQDTQYF	TRBV2	TRBJ2-3	many	-
TGTGCTAGTGGTTTGGTACTAGGGACAGCATTGAACACTGAAGCTTTCTTT	CASGLVLGTALNTEAFF	TRBV12-5	TRBJ1-1	many	TRBD1
TGTGCCATCAGTGAACATAAAGCAACTGAAGCTTTCTTT	CAISEHKATEAFF	TRBV10-3	TRBJ1-1	many	-
TGCAGTGCTAGCACTAGCCCAGATACGCAGTATTTT	CSASTSPDTQYF	TRBV20-1	TRBJ2-3	few	-